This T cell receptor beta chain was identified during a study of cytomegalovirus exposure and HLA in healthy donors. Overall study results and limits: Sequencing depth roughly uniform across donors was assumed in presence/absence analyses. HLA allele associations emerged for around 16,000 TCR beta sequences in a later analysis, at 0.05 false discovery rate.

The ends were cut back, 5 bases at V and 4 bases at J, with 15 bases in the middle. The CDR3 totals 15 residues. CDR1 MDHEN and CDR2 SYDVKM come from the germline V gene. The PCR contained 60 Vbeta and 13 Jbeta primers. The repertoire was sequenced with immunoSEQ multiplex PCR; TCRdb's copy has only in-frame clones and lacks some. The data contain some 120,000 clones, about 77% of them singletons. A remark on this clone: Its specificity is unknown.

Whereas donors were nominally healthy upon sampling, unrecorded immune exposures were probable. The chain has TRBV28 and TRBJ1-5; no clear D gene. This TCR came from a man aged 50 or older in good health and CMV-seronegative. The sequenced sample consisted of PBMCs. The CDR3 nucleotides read TGTGCCAGCAGTAGCAGGACTACTTTAAATCAGCCCCAGCATTTT. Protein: CASSSRTTLNQPQHF.